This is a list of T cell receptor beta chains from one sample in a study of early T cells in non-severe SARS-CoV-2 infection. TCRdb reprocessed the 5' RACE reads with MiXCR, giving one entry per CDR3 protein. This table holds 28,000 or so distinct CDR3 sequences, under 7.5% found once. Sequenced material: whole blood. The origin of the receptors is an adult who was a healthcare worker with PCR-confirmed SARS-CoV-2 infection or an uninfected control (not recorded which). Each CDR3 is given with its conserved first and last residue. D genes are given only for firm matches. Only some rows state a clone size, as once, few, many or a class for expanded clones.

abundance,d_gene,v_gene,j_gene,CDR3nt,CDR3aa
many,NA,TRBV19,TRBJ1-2,TGTGCCAGTAGTTCCGGGACACCCGCTTGGGGCTACACCTTC,CASSSGTPAWGYTF
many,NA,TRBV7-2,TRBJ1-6,TGTGCCAGCAGCTTAGAGGTCGGAGGAGCACCCCTCCACTTT,CASSLEVGGAPLHF
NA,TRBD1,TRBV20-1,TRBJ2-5,TGCAGTGCTAGGACAGGGGGCCGAGAGACCCAGTACTTC,CSARTGGRETQYF
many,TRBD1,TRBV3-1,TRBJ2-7,TGTGCCAGCAGCCAAAACAGGGGTTCCTACGAGCAGTACTTC,CASSQNRGSYEQYF
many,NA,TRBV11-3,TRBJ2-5,TGTGCCAGCAGCTTTACGGTCGGACCTGGATACTTC,CASSFTVGPGYF
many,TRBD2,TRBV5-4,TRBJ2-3,TGTGCCAGCAGTCCCCCGGGACTAGCGGGAGAAGATACGCAGTATTTT,CASSPPGLAGEDTQYF
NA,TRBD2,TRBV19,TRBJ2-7,TGTGCCAGTAGTCTTGGACTAGCGGCCATCTACGAGCAGTACTTC,CASSLGLAAIYEQYF
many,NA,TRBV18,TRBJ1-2,TGTGCCAGCTCACCACTCGACAGACCGGCGGATGGCTACACCTTC,CASSPLDRPADGYTF
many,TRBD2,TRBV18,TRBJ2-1,TGTGCCAGCTCACCACGCACGTCCATGGAGCGGGGGGGAAACAATGAGCAGTTCTTC,CASSPRTSMERGGNNEQFF
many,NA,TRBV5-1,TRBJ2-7,TGCGCCAGCAGCTTGGGTGGAGCGTTAACCTACGAGCAGTACTTC,CASSLGGALTYEQYF
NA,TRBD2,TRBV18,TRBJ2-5,TGTGCCAGCTCACCGGGACTAGCGGGACAAGAGACCCAGTACTTC,CASSPGLAGQETQYF
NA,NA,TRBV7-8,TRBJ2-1,TGTGCCAGCAGCCCTGGGGGCACCTACAATGAGCAGTTCTTC,CASSPGGTYNEQFF
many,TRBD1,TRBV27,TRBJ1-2,TGTGCCAGCAGTTTTCGGGACAGGGCCTATGGCTACACCTTC,CASSFRDRAYGYTF
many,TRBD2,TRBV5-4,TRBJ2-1,TGTGCCAGCAGCGGACGCCGGCTAGCGGGAATCAATGAGCAGTTCTTC,CASSGRRLAGINEQFF
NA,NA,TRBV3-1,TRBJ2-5,TGTGCCAGCAGCCAAGGTCAGGGTCGGGTGGAGACCCAGTACTTC,CASSQGQGRVETQYF
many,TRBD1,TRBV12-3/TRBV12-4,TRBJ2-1,TGTGCCAGCAGTTTTGGGACAGGGGCCCACAATGAGCAGTTCTTC,CASSFGTGAHNEQFF
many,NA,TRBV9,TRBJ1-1,TGTGCCAGCAGCGTAGCGTATAGGGGCACTGAAGCTTTCTTT,CASSVAYRGTEAFF
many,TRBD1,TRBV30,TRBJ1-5,TGTGCCTGGAGTGTACCCCAAGGGACAGGGTATCAGCCCCAGCATTTT,CAWSVPQGTGYQPQHF
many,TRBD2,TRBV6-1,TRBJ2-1,TGTGCCAGCAGTTACAGCGGGGGGGTCGATGAGCAGTTCTTC,CASSYSGGVDEQFF
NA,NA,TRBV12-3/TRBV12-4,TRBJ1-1,TGTGCCAGCAGGACAGGACCCAACACTGAAGCTTTCTTT,CASRTGPNTEAFF
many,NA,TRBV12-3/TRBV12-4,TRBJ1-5,TGTGCCAGCAGTTTCAGGCAGGGTGGCAATCAGCCCCAGCATTTT,CASSFRQGGNQPQHF
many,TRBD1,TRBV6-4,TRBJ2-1,TGTGCCAGCAGTCCTATTGACAGGGGGCAGCAGTTCTTC,CASSPIDRGQQFF
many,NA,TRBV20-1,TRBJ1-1,TGCAGTGTCGTATCGGGGAGCACTGAAGCTTTCTTT,CSVVSGSTEAFF
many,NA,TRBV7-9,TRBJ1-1,TGTGCCAGCAGCTTAAAGAAGGTGAACACTGAAGCTTTCTTT,CASSLKKVNTEAFF
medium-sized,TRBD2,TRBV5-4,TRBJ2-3,TGTGCCAGCAGCCAAAGTGGACGGGGACTAGCGGGAGGATCAGATACGCAGTATTTT,CASSQSGRGLAGGSDTQYF
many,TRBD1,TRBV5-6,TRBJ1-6,TGTGCCAGCAGCATCCGACAGGGGGGAAATTCACCCCTCCACTTT,CASSIRQGGNSPLHF
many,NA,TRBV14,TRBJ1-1,TGTGCCAGCAGCCGCCCCCTAAAGCCTGGTACTACCACTGAAGCTTTCTTT,CASSRPLKPGTTTEAFF
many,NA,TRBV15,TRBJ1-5,TGTGCCACCAGCAGTCTCTGGGGCACAGACAATCAGCCCCAGCATTTT,CATSSLWGTDNQPQHF
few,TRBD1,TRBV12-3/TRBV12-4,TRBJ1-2,TGTGCCAGCAGAAGGACAGGGGCCAACTATGGCTACACCTTC,CASRRTGANYGYTF
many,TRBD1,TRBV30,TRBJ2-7,TGTGCCTGGAGAAGGACAGGGGGCGGCGAGCAGTACTTC,CAWRRTGGGEQYF